These T cell receptor beta chains were read from a single sample in a study of T cell clonotyping in hematopoietic cell transplantation. Profiling relied on immunoSEQ multiplex PCR, and the TCRdb table lists in-frame clones only, not all of them. The sample shows about 29,000 clones, about three quarters of them seen only once. Sequencing used peripheral blood mononuclear cells, obtained before stem cell transplant. All receptors come from a woman aged 25 to 39 with chronic myeloid leukemia. Some clones in this sample may be carry-over from other donors' samples. Both conserved end residues are part of each CDR3. Each record gives: J gene, V gene, CDR3 protein.

TRBJ1-2,TRBV11-2,CASSSKAPYGYTF
TRBJ2-7,TRBV7-8,CASSLGSAGKPYEQYF
TRBJ2-5,TRBV7-2,CASSLGENSYF
TRBJ2-3,TRBV30,CAWSVKGFTDTQYF
TRBJ1-6,TRBV5-6,CATSNRALLGSPLHF
TRBJ2-7,TRBV29-1,CSVDRGVNEQYF
TRBJ1-2,TRBV11-2,CASSLVGYTF
TRBJ1-2,TRBV30,CAYDEGGASGYTF
TRBJ2-7,TRBV11-2,CASSLVSAYEQYF
TRBJ2-3,TRBV6-5,CASSYHTSGGRDTQYF
TRBJ2-5,TRBV29-1,CSVEQTSGETQYF
TRBJ2-5,TRBV4-2,CASSQAKGGQGFKETQYF
TRBJ2-1,TRBV7-2,CARPEREPYNEQFF
TRBJ1-3,TRBV5-4,CASSSGSGTGGSGNTIYF
TRBJ1-1,TRBV6-5,CASSYSSVGNTEAFF
TRBJ1-5,TRBV25-1,CARQPTGQPTDNQPQHF
TRBJ2-7,TRBV6-6,CASSYTPGQRSYEQYF
TRBJ2-4,TRBV4-2,CASSQEVTGGWLAKNIQYF
TRBJ2-2,TRBV6-6,CASIPPNTGELFF
TRBJ1-6,TRBV11-2,CASSPQGGASPLHF
TRBJ1-6,TRBV5-1,CASSPGQGGSPLHF
TRBJ1-4,TRBV2,CASSALRSAEKLFF
TRBJ2-6,TRBV5-1,CASGWGAGANVLTF
TRBJ1-2,TRBV6-6,CASSGTDYGYTF
TRBJ1-2,TRBV11-2,CASSPAGYGYTF
TRBJ2-3,TRBV10-3,CAISGQEGADTQYF
TRBJ2-3,TRBV7-3,CASSVSGGVGDTQYF
TRBJ1-2,TRBV2,CASSVIRTDNGYTF
TRBJ1-6,TRBV2,CASRFVRGGNSPLHF
TRBJ2-7,TRBV9,CASSPRLVALHEQYF
TRBJ1-5,TRBV10-2,CASSELSQGGVIGNQPQHF
TRBJ1-5,TRBV6-5,CASSDGLVRRQHF
TRBJ2-7,TRBV27,CASSLMTGNYEQYF
TRBJ1-2,TRBV19,CASSIRTATNYGYTF
TRBJ1-5,TRBV28,CASSFVRRGNQPQHF
TRBJ1-5,TRBV30,CAWRTGVSQPQHF
TRBJ2-3,TRBV11-3,CASSFRGVTQYF
TRBJ1-1,TRBV5-1,CASSLDTGANTEAFF
TRBJ2-3,TRBV6-6,CASRRGTDTQYF
TRBJ1-2,TRBV6-5,CASSYREGYGYTF